The 28 T cell receptor beta chains given below trace back to one sample, sequenced in a study of CD8 T cells in ankylosing spondylitis. In TCRdb, the 5' RACE reads were re-called with MiXCR into one record per CDR3 protein. Of around 23,000 distinct CDR3 sequences detected, less than 20% appear once; the ten largest clones hold 25% to 30%. Material for sequencing was blood. These receptors were taken from a male donor with ankylosing spondylitis or in good health (not recorded which).

This CDR3 is CSVRAALAKNIQYF. Written as DNA, the CDR3 is TGCAGCGTTAGGGCCGCTCTAGCCAAAAACATTCAGTACTTC. The V and J genes are TRBV29-1 and TRBJ2-4; D not resolved. Looked up from germline, CDR1 is SQVTM and CDR2 is ANQGSEA. The CDR3 loop spans 14 amino acids. The V end lost 5 bases, the J end lost 0 bases, and 11 bases lay between the germline ends.

The J gene is TRBJ2-7, the V gene TRBV2; D may be TRBD2 (6 bases). Trimming took off 6 bases at V and 0 bases at J, with 12 bases between the two ends. Looked up from germline, CDR1 is SNHLY and CDR2 is FYNNEI. This CDR3 contains 14 residues. For the CDR3, the DNA is TGTGCCAGCAGCACTAGCCGTATCTCCTACGAGCAGTACTTC. This codes for CASSTSRISYEQYF. The complete variable domain, with remaining parts taken from reference TRBV2 and TRBJ2-7, reads EPEVTQTPSHQVTQMGQEVILRCVPISNHLYFYWYRQILGQKVEFLVSFYNNEISEKSEIFDDQFSVERPDGSNFTLKIRSTKLEDSAMYFCASSTSRISYEQYFGPGTRLTVT.

This chain joins TRBV25-1 and TRBJ2-5; the D gene is possibly TRBD2 (5 bases). Per the germline V gene, CDR1 is MGHDK and CDR2 is SYGVNS. Between the trimmed V and J ends, which lost 10 bases and 5 bases, there was a span of 17 bases. This CDR3 has 13 amino acids. The CDR3 nucleotides read TGTGCCACCAGGACTGGGATGAGGGAGACCCAGTACTTC. Its protein is CATRTGMRETQYF.

This clonotype was detected many times. This rearrangement joins TRBV20-1 to TRBJ1-2, with D possibly TRBD1 on 5 matching bases. Germline V CDR1 and CDR2: DFQATT, SNEGSKA (reference sequence). This CDR3 region has 11 residues. V was pared by 5 bases and J by 8 bases, with 12 bases between. CDR3 amino acids: CSAVGAPGYTF. DNA for the CDR3: TGCAGTGCTGTCGGGGCACCCGGCTACACCTTC.

The sample holds many counts of this clonotype. The chain joins TRBV29-1 to TRBJ1-1; 8 bases match TRBD1. V trimming: 4 bases; J trimming: 7 bases; junction bases outside the gene matches: 8. Per germline, CDR1 SQVTM and CDR2 ANQGSEA. The CDR3 spans 13 residues. The CDR3 loop reads CSVGGQGSLEAFF. CDR3 DNA sequence: TGCAGCGTTGGTGGACAGGGAAGTCTTGAAGCTTTCTTT.

The chain links TRBV6-5 to TRBJ2-1; no firm D call. Trimming took off 2 bases at V and 6 bases at J, with 8 bases between the two ends. CDR3 size: 13 residues. Per germline, CDR1 MNHEY and CDR2 SVGAGI. The CDR3 reads CASSYRLSNEQFF. The CDR3 nucleotides read TGTGCCAGCAGTTACCGCCTGTCCAATGAGCAGTTCTTC.

This clonotype was detected many times. J is TRBJ2-1 and V is TRBV20-1; 10 bases line up with TRBD2. Germline V gene sequence: CDR1 DFQATT, CDR2 SNEGSKA (reference sequence). CDR3 length: 15 residues. The ends lost 5 bases at V and 10 bases at J; junction bases unmatched: 14. CDR3 bases: TGCAGTGCTCCCGTGGCTAGCGGGAGTCCCAGGGAGCAGTTCTTC. This codes for CSAPVASGSPREQFF.

This clonotype was seen ten or more times. The V gene is TRBV5-1, the J gene TRBJ2-1; 9 bases are a match to TRBD1. This CDR3 contains 16 residues. Unmatched junction bases numbered 13, after V lost 4 bases and J lost 8 bases. Germline CDR1 reads SGHRS; CDR2 reads YFSETQ. Written as DNA, the CDR3 is TGCGCCAGCAGCCCACAAACAGGGGGCATTGTGGATGAGCAGTTCTTC. Amino acids: CASSPQTGGIVDEQFF.

V is TRBV7-6 and J is TRBJ1-5; a weak D match, TRBD1 (5 bases). CDR3 length: 16 residues. Germline loops: CDR1 SGHVS, CDR2 FNYEAQ. V gave up 5 bases and J gave up 2 bases, with 16 bases separating them. The CDR3 is CASSPGTGRGNQPQHF. The CDR3 region has the DNA TGTGCCAGCAGCCCGGGGACGGGGCGCGGCAATCAGCCCCAGCATTTT.

This clonotype was picked up a small number of times. The chain recombines TRBV11-3 with TRBJ1-5; possible D gene TRBD1, 5 bases. CDR1 SGHNT and CDR2 YENEEA come from the germline V gene. The CDR3 covers 17 residues. Between the trimmed V and J ends, which lost 7 bases and 5 bases, there was a span of 24 bases. CDR3 protein: CASTWGYWGHWYQPQHF. In DNA form, the CDR3 reads TGTGCCAGCACCTGGGGTTATTGGGGCCATTGGTATCAGCCCCAGCATTTT.

This clonotype was detected ten times or more. This chain uses TRBV15 with TRBJ2-1, with 10 bases identical to TRBD1. V lost 8 bases to trimming and J lost 2 bases; unmatched junction nucleotides: 3. Per the germline V gene, CDR1 is LNHNV and CDR2 is YYDKDF (reference sequence). CDR3 size: 14 residues. In DNA form, the CDR3 reads TGTGCCACCCAGGACAGGGGGACCTACAATGAGCAGTTCTTC. It specifies CATQDRGTYNEQFF.

This chain connects TRBV6-5 to TRBJ2-1, with no clear D. The CDR3 loop spans 16 amino acids. Between the trimmed V and J ends, which lost 5 bases and 3 bases, there was a span of 17 bases. From germline, CDR1 is MNHEY and CDR2 SVGAGI. As DNA, the CDR3 is TGTGCCAGCAGTAGCCTAGTAGGCCTAAGCTACAATGAGCAGTTCTTC. Translating it yields CASSSLVGLSYNEQFF.

In its sample, this clonotype was seen many times. The CDR3 sequence: CASSYRVNYGYTF. Here the CDR3 DNA reads TGTGCCAGCAGTTACAGGGTCAACTATGGCTACACCTTC. The rearrangement joins TRBV28 to TRBJ1-2, with a tentative D call TRBD1 (6 bases). The ends were cut back, 4 bases at V and 2 bases at J, with 8 bases in the middle. Germline CDR1 reads MDHEN; CDR2 reads SYDVKM. This CDR3 is 13 amino acids long.

Many counts were recorded for this clonotype. V gene TRBV5-1 combines with J gene TRBJ2-1; 7 bases match TRBD2. CDR3 length equals 15 residues. Trimming took 9 bases from V and 1 from J; bases not matched to a gene: 10. Germline lookup yields CDR1 SGHRS and CDR2 YFSETQ. CDR3 nucleotide sequence: TGCGCCACCCAGCTGACGGGAGGTTCCTACAATGAGCAGTTCTTC. Protein: CATQLTGGSYNEQFF.

This chain uses TRBV20-1 with TRBJ2-3; D uncertain. Germline V gene sequence: CDR1 DFQATT, CDR2 SNEGSKA (reference sequence). The CDR3 loop spans 15 amino acids. V lost 1 base and J lost 1, with 12 bases in between. For the CDR3, the DNA is TGCAGTGCTAGAGGAGCGCCTATTGGCACAGATACGCAGTATTTT. This translates into CSARGAPIGTDTQYF.

This clonotype was counted only a few times. The chain recombines TRBV28 with TRBJ2-1; 8 bases agree with TRBD1. CDR1 is MDHEN, CDR2 SYDVKM, per germline. After removal of 6 bases from V and 0 bases from J, the junction contained 4 bases not matched to a gene. The CDR3 runs 15 residues. Here the CDR3 DNA reads TGTGCCAGCAGGGAACAGGGGGTCTCCTACAATGAGCAGTTCTTC. This gives the protein CASREQGVSYNEQFF.

This clonotype was detected many times. V gene TRBV4-2 combines with J gene TRBJ1-1; weak D call: TRBD1 (5 bases). Germline loops: CDR1 LGHNA, CDR2 YNFKEQ. Trimming took 4 bases from V and 2 from J, leaving 11 bases between them. CDR3 size: 14 residues. The CDR3 nucleotides are TGTGCCAGCAGCCCGGCAGGGCGTAACACTGAAGCTTTCTTT. Residues: CASSPAGRNTEAFF.

The rearrangement uses TRBV5-1 and TRBJ2-2, with a weak D call TRBD2 (6 bases). The V gene's germline CDR1 is SGHRS and CDR2 YFSETQ. The CDR3 has 16 residues. Trimming removed 2 bases from V and 3 bases from J, with 14 bases in between. CDR3 residues: CASSLTETSHTGELFF. As DNA, the CDR3 is TGCGCCAGCAGCTTAACCGAGACTAGTCACACCGGGGAGCTGTTTTTT.

This clonotype has more than one count but fewer than ten. J is TRBJ2-6 and V is TRBV12-3 or TRBV12-4; D is perhaps TRBD1 (6 bases). V lost 6 bases to trimming and J lost 0 bases, with 9 bases between them. The CDR3 is 15 residues long. The CDR3 loop reads CASRDRDSGANVLTF. In nucleotides, the CDR3 is TGTGCCAGCAGGGACAGAGACTCTGGGGCCAACGTCCTGACTTTC.

This clonotype came up many times. This chain links TRBV27 with TRBJ2-5; D tentatively fits TRBD1 or TRBD2 (6 bases each). CDR1 and CDR2 (germline): MNHEY, SMNVEV (reference sequence). The CDR3 extends over 15 amino acids. V lost 1 base, J lost 3 bases, and 12 bases lay in between. The CDR3 is CASSLYRGLEETQYF. The CDR3 nucleotides read TGTGCCAGCAGTTTATACCGGGGGCTTGAAGAGACCCAGTACTTC.

Many counts were recorded for this clonotype. This rearrangement joins TRBV13 to TRBJ1-4; no clear D gene. The CDR3 length is 13 residues. CDR1 and CDR2 from the germline V gene are PRHDT and FYEKMQ (reference sequence). V shed 4 bases and J shed 5 bases, with 8 bases lying between them. The CDR3 sequence: CASSSAGNEKLFF. CDR3 nucleotides: TGTGCCAGCAGCTCCGCCGGGAATGAAAAACTGTTTTTT. The whole variable domain, remainder taken from reference TRBV13 and TRBJ1-4, is AAGVIQSPRHLIKEKRETATLKCYPIPRHDTVYWYQQGPGQDPQFLISFYEKMQSDKGSIPDRFSAQQFSDYHSELNMSSLELGDSALYFCASSSAGNEKLFFGSGTQLSVL.

The chain uses TRBV5-5 and TRBJ1-4; no clear D gene. Looked up from germline, CDR1 is SGHKS and CDR2 is YYEKEE (reference sequence). This CDR3 has 14 amino acids. Trimming pared 3 bases from V and 5 bases from J, leaving 11 bases between. CDR3 amino acids: CASSWSGPNEKLFF. CDR3 nucleotides: TGTGCCAGCAGCTGGTCGGGCCCGAATGAAAAACTGTTTTTT.

The sample holds many counts of this clonotype. The V and J genes are TRBV29-1 and TRBJ1-1; TRBD1 might be the D (5 bases). The CDR3 consists of 12 residues. CDR1 and CDR2 (germline): SQVTM, ANQGSEA. V was pared by 6 bases and J by 4 bases, with 12 bases between. CDR3 bases: TGCAGCGTCAACCAGGGTTTCACTGAAGCTTTCTTT. Translation: CSVNQGFTEAFF.

The chain is built from TRBV2 and TRBJ2-2; 10 bases align to TRBD1. The CDR3 contains 16 residues. CDR1 SNHLY and CDR2 FYNNEI come from the germline V gene. The ends lost 5 bases at V and 5 bases at J; junction bases unmatched: 8. The CDR3 here is CASSSRTGGSTGELFF. CDR3 nucleotides: TGTGCCAGCAGTTCCCGGACAGGGGGTAGTACCGGGGAGCTGTTTTTT.

Points on this clonotype: Given a much more abundant clone one base away, this may be a read error. V is TRBV5-6 and J is TRBJ2-1; D gene unclear. The germline V gene has CDR1 SGHDT and CDR2 YYEEEE. CDR3 length: 14 amino acids. CDR3 amino acids: CASSAPPSYDEQFF. The CDR3 DNA is TGTGCCAGCAGCGCCCCCCCCTCCTACGATGAGCAGTTCTTC.

Details on this clonotype: A much larger clonotype is one base distant, so this may be a read error. The gene calls are TRBV3-1 and TRBJ2-3; D remains ambiguous. The CDR3 length is 11 residues. From germline, CDR1 is LGHDT and CDR2 YNNKEL (reference sequence). The V end lost 4 bases, the J end lost 2 bases, and 1 base lay between the germline ends. CDR3 amino acids: CASSPTDTQYF. CDR3 nucleotides: TGTGCCAGCAGCCCCACAGATACGCAGTATTTT.

The chain is built from TRBV5-6 and TRBJ2-4, with D uncertain. Trimming removed 4 bases from V and 0 bases from J, with 5 bases in between. Per the germline V gene, CDR1 is SGHDT and CDR2 is YYEEEE. CDR3 length: 13 amino acids. The CDR3 nucleotides are TGTGCCAGCAGCGGAATAGCCAAAAACATTCAGTACTTC. Its protein is CASSGIAKNIQYF.

The table lists this clonotype with many counts. This chain links TRBV5-1 with TRBJ2-1; D uncertain. This CDR3 has 13 residues. The ends were cut back, 0 bases at V and 5 bases at J, with 6 bases in the middle. Looked up from germline, CDR1 is SGHRS and CDR2 is YFSETQ. The CDR3 spells CASSLENNNEQFF. DNA of the CDR3: TGCGCCAGCAGCTTGGAAAATAACAATGAGCAGTTCTTC.